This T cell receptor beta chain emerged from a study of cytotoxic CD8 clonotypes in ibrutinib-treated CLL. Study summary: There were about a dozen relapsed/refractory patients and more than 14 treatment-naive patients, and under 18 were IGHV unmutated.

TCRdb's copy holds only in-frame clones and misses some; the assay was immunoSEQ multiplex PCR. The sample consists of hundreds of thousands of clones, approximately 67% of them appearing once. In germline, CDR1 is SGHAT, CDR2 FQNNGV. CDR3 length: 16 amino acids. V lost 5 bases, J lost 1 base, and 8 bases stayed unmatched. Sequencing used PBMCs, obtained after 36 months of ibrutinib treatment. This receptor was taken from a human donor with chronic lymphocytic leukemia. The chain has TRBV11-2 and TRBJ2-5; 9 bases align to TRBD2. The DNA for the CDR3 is TGTGCCAGCAGCCAAGGATTAGCGGGGGTCCAAGAGACCCAGTACTTC. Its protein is CASSQGLAGVQETQYF.